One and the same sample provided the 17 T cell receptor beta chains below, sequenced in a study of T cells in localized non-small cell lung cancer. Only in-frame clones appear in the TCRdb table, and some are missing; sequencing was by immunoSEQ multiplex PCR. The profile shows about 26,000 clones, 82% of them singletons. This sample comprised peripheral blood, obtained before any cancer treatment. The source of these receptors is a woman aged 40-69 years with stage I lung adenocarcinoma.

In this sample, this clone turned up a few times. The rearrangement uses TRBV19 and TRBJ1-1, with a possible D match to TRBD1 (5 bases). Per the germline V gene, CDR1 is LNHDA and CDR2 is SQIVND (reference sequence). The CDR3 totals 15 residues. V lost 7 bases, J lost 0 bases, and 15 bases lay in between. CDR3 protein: CASTLGSRVNTEAFF. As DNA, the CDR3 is TGTGCCAGTACCCTAGGGTCCAGGGTGAACACTGAAGCTTTCTTT.

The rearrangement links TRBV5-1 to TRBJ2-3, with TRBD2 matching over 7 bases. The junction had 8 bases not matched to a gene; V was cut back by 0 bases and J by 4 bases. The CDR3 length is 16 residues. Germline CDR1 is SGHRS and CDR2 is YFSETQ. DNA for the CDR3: TGCGCCAGCAGCTTGGTCGGTACGGGGGGACCAGATACGCAGTATTTT. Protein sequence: CASSLVGTGGPDTQYF. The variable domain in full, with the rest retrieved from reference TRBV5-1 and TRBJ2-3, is KAGVTQTPRYLIKTRGQQVTLSCSPISGHRSVSWYQQTPGQGLQFLFEYFSETQRNKGNFPGRFSGRQFSNSRSEMNVSTLELGDSALYLCASSLVGTGGPDTQYFGPGTRLTVL.

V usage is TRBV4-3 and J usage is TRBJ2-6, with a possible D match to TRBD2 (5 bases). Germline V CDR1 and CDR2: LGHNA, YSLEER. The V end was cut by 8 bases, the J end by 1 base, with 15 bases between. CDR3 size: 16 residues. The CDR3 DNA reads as TGCGCCAGCGGGGAGAAACTTGGGTCTGGGGCCAACGTCCTGACTTTC. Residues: CASGEKLGSGANVLTF.

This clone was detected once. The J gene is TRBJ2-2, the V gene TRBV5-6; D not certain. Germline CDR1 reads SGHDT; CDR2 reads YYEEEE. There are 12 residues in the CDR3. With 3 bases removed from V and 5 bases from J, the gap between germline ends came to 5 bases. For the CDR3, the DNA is TGTGCCAGCAGCTACAAAACCGGGGAGCTGTTTTTT. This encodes CASSYKTGELFF.

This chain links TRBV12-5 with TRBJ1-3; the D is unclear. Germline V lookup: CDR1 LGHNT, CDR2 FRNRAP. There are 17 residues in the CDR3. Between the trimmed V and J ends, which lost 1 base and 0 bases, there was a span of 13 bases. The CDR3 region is CASGLEGSTISGNTIYF. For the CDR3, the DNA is TGTGCTAGTGGTTTGGAAGGTTCTACTATCTCTGGAAACACCATATATTTT.

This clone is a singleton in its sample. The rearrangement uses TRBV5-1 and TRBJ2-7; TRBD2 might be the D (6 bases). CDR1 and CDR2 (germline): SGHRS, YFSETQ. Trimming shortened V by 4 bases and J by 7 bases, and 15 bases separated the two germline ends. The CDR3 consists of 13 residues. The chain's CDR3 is CASSVIPGREQYF. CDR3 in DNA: TGCGCCAGCAGCGTTATACCAGGGAGGGAGCAGTACTTC. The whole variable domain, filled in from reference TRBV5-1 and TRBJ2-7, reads KAGVTQTPRYLIKTRGQQVTLSCSPISGHRSVSWYQQTPGQGLQFLFEYFSETQRNKGNFPGRFSGRQFSNSRSEMNVSTLELGDSALYLCASSVIPGREQYFGPGTRLTVT.

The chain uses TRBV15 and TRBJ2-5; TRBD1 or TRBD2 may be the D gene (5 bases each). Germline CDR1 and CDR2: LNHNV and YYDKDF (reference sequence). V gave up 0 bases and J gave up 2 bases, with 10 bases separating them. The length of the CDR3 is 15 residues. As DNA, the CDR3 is TGTGCCACCAGCAGAGATCCGGGACCACAAGAGACCCAGTACTTC. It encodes CATSRDPGPQETQYF.

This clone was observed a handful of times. CDR3 DNA: TGTGCCAGCAGCCCCTCCGGTGGAGGTGAAAAACTGTTTTTT. Amino acids: CASSPSGGGEKLFF. The chain carries TRBV7-9 and TRBJ1-4; no definite D call. Germline V gives CDR1 SEHNR, CDR2 FQNEAQ (reference sequence). Trimming took off 5 bases at V and 7 bases at J, with 14 bases between the two ends. The CDR3 runs 14 residues.

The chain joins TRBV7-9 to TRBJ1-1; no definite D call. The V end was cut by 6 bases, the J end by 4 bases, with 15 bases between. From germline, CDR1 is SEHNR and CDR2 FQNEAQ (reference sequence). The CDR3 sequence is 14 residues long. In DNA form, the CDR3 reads TGTGCCAGCAGTTTTATATACTCGGGCACTGAAGCTTTCTTT. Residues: CASSFIYSGTEAFF. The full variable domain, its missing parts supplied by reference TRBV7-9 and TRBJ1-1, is DTGVSQNPRHKITKRGQNVTFRCDPISEHNRLYWYRQTLGQGPEFLTYFQNEAQLEKSRLLSDRFSAERPKGSFSTLEIQRTEQGDSAMYLCASSFIYSGTEAFFGQGTRLTVV.

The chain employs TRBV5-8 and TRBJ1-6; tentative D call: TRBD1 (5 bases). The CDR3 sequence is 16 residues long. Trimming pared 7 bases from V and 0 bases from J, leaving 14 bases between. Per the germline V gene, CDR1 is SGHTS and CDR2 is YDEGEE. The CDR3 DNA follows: TGTGCCAGCCGCGGCAGGGCTAGCTCCTATAATTCACCCCTCCACTTT. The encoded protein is CASRGRASSYNSPLHF.

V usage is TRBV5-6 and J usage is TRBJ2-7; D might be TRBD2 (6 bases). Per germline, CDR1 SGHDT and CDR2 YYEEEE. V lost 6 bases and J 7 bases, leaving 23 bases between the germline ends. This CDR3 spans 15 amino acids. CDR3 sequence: CASTYGRPDGREQYF. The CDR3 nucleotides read TGTGCCAGCACCTACGGGAGACCCGATGGCCGGGAGCAGTACTTC. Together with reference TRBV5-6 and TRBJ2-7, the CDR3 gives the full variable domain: DAGVTQSPTHLIKTRGQQVTLRCSPKSGHDTVSWYQQALGQGPQFIFQYYEEEERQRGNFPDRFSGHQFPNYSSELNVNALLLGDSALYLCASTYGRPDGREQYFGPGTRLTVT.

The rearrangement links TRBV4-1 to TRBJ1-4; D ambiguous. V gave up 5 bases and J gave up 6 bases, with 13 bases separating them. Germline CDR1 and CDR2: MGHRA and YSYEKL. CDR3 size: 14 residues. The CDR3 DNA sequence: TGCGCCAGCAGCAAGGGTGGGAGGGATGAAAAACTGTTTTTT. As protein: CASSKGGRDEKLFF.

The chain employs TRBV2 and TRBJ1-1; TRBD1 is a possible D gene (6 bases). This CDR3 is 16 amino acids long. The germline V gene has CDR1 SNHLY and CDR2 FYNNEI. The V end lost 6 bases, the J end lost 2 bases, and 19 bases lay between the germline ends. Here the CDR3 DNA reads TGTGCCAGCAGCGAAAATCAGGGGATGGGTAACACTGAAGCTTTCTTT. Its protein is CASSENQGMGNTEAFF. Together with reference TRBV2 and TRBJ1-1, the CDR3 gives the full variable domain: EPEVTQTPSHQVTQMGQEVILRCVPISNHLYFYWYRQILGQKVEFLVSFYNNEISEKSEIFDDQFSVERPDGSNFTLKIRSTKLEDSAMYFCASSENQGMGNTEAFFGQGTRLTVV.

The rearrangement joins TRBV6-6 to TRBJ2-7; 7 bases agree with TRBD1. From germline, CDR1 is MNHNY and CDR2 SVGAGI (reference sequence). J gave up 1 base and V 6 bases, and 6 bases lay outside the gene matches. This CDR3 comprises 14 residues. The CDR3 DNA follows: TGTGCCAGCAGCCCGACAGGGAAGTCCTACGAGCAGTACTTC. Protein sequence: CASSPTGKSYEQYF.

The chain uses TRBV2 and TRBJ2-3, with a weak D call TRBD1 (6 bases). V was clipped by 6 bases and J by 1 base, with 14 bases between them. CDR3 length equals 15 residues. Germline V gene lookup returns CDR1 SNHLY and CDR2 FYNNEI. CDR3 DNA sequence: TGTGCCAGCAGACTACCAGGGGCTGGCACAGATACGCAGTATTTT. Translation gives CASRLPGAGTDTQYF.

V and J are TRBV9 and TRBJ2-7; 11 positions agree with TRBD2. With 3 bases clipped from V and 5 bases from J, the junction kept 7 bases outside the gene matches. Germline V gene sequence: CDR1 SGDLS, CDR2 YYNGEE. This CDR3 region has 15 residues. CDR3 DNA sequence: TGTGCCAGCAGCGGTAGCGGGGGGGCCCCCAACGAGCAGTACTTC. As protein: CASSGSGGAPNEQYF. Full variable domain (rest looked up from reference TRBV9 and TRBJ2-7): DSGVTQTPKHLITATGQRVTLRCSPRSGDLSVYWYQQSLDQGLQFLIQYYNGEERAKGNILERFSAQQFPDLHSELNLSSLELGDSALYFCASSGSGGAPNEQYFGPGTRLTVT.

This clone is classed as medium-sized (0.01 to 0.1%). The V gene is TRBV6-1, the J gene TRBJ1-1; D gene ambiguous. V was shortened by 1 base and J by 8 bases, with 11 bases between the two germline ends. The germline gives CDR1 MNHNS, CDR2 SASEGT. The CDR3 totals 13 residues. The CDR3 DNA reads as TGTGCCAGCAGTGAAGAAGAGACGGGGGAAGCTTTCTTT. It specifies CASSEEETGEAFF.